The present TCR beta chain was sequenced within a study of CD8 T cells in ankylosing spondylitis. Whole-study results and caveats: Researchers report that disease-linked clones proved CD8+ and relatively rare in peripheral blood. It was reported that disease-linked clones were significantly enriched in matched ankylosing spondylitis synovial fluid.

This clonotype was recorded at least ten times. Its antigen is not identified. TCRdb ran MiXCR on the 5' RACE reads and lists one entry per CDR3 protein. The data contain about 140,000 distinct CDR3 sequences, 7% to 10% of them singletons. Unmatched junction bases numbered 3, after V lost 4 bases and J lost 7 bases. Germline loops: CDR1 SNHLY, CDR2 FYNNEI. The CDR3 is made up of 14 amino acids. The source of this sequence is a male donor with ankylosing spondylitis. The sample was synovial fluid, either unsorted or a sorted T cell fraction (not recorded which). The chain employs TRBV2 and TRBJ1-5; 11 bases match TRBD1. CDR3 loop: CASSGTGGGQPQHF. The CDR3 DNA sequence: TGTGCCAGCAGTGGGACAGGGGGCGGACAGCCCCAGCATTTT.